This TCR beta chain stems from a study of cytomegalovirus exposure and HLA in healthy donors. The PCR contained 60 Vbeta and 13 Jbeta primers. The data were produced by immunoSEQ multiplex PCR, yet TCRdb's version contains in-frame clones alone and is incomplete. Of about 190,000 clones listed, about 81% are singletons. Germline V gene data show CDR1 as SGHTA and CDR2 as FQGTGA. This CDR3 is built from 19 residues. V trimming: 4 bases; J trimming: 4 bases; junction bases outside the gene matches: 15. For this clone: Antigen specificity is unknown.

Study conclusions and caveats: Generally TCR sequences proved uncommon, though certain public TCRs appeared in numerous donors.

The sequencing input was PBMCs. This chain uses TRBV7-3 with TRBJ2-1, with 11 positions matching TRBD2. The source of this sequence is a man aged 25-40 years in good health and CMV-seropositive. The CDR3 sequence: CASSSPGLAGQTRYNEQFF. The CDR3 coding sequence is TGTGCCAGCAGCTCTCCCGGACTAGCGGGCCAGACTCGTTACAATGAGCAGTTCTTC.